This T cell receptor (beta chain) comes out of a study of identical twins (dated by TCRdb to 2015 to 2016). Turning to the overall study: To test whether fetal clonotypes persist, this study deep-sequenced TCR alpha and beta repertoires from monozygotic twins, from unrelated adults of various ages, and from cord blood. To rule out contamination, replicate twin experiments were performed at different times with different library preparation protocols. Paper-wide results and their limitations: Zero-insertion analyses could be partly confounded by invariant T cells such as MAIT and iNKT, though diverse VJ usage argued against such confounding for most clonotypes. Fewer insertions were carried by abundant cord blood beta clonotypes; a weaker similar trend was observed in young adult naive repertoires, while no such trend was observed in memory repertoires. Recombination models systematically underestimated out-of-frame TCR alpha sharing in monozygotic twins but agreed with sharing between unrelated individuals. Excess twin sharing in beta out-of-frame sequences was weaker because fewer shared sequences lowered the signal-to-noise ratio. Because the same donors could not be followed over many years, the conclusions depended on cross-sectional statistical analysis. Out-of-frame TCR alpha sequences shared between twins showed an excess of low generation-probability sequences compared with coincidental sharing between unrelated individuals.

Receptor libraries were prepared by 5' RACE. Sequencing was performed on an Illumina HiSeq 2000. Template switching added a universal primer binding site, and the final cDNA carried a unique molecular identifier that allowed TCR cDNA molecules to be counted accurately. Specific primers in the conserved constant-segment region were used to synthesize first-strand cDNA for TCR alpha and beta chains. To control for contamination, every cDNA library carried two barcodes: a SMART-Mk sample barcode plus Illumina barcodes. TruSeq adapter sequences along with Illumina sample barcodes were introduced in two successive PCR steps. The Illumina HiSeq platform was used with custom primers to sequence TCR alpha and beta cDNA libraries. As for the original processing: MiGEC was used to process raw reads and extract unique molecular identifiers, and MiXCR was used to find CDR3 positions. For each individual, recombination models were inferred using an EM algorithm with the repgenHMM and IGoR tools. Shared clonotypes were analyzed with the tcR package in R, and sharing was normalized by the product of cloneset sizes. Out-of-frame nonproductive sequences were analyzed to study raw recombination free of thymic and clonal selection effects. The public reads were reanalyzed by TCRdb: fastp trimming at Q25, MiXCR alignment, in-frame beta chains only. Here each entry gathers all rows of one CDR3 protein and keeps the most common genes and DNA. TCRdb, not the authors, supplied the V and J calls. For this sample there are 1.5 million to 2 million distinct CDR3 sequences; about 30% appear just once. About 0.27% of the sample goes to the ten largest clones.

With respect to this clonotype: Its antigen has not been determined. No qualities accompany the bases; no much larger clone lies one base away.

Every donor was a healthy Caucasian. CDR1 DFQATT and CDR2 SNEGSKA are derived from the germline V gene (reference sequence). V loses 5 bases, J loses 4 bases, and the germline ends lie 14 bases apart. The CDR3 starts with the cysteine, ends with the phenylalanine, and has 14 residues. CDR3 DNA only is kept here, 42 bases in frame from base 1. The sequenced sample consisted of cord blood. The clonotype originates from a newborn girl in good health. The V gene is TRBV20-1 and the J gene is TRBJ1-4; the best D guess is TRBD1, with 5 bases matching. The DNA reads as follows: TGCAGTGCTGGGGGGGGGTTGCGTAATGAAAAACTGTTTTTT. Its translation reads: CSAGGGLRNEKLFF.